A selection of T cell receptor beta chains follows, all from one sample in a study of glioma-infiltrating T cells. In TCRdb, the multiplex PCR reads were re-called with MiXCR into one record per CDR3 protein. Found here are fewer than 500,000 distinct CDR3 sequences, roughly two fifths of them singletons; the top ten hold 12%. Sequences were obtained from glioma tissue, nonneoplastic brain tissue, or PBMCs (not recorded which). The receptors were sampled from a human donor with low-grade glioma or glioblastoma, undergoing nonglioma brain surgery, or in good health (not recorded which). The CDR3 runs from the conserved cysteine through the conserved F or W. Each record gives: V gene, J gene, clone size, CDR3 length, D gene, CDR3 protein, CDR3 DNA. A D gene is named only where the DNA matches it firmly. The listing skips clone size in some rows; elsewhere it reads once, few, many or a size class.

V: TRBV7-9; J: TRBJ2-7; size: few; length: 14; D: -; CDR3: CASSQAGLSYEQYF; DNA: TGTGCCAGCAGCCAGGCGGGTCTCTCCTACGAGCAGTACTTC
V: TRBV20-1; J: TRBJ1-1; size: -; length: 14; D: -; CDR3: CSARPVSDNTEAFF; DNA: TGCAGTGCTAGACCGGTGTCCGATAACACCGAAGCTTTCTTT
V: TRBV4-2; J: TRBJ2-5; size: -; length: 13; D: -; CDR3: CASSQDHQETQYF; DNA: TGTGCCAGCAGCCAAGATCACCAAGAGACCCAGTACTTC
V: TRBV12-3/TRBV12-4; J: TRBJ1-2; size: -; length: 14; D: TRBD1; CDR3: CASSLSGTGGFYTF; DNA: TGTGCCAGCAGTTTATCCGGGACAGGGGGCTTCTACACCTTC
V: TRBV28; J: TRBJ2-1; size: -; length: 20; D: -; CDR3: CASSLSLRNRAWLLWNEQFF; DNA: TGTGCCAGCAGTTTGTCATTGCGGAATAGGGCGTGGTTACTCTGGAATGAGCAGTTCTTC
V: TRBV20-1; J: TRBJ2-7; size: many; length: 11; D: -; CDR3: CSADQRHEQYF; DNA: TGCAGTGCTGACCAGCGCCACGAGCAGTACTTC
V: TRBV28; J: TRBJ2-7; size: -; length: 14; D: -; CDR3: CASGENPGSNEQYF; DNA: TGTGCCAGCGGAGAAAATCCGGGATCTAACGAGCAGTACTTC
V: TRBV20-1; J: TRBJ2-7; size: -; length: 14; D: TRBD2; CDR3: CSAQRLADAYEQYF; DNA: TGCAGTGCTCAACGACTAGCGGATGCCTACGAGCAGTACTTC
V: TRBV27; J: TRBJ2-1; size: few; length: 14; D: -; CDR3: CATADWVSYNEQFF; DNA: TGTGCCACCGCGGACTGGGTCTCCTACAATGAGCAGTTCTTC
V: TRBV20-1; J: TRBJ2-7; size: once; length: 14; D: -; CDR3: CSARDLGVAYEQYF; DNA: TGCAGTGCTAGAGATTTGGGGGTCGCCTACGAGCAGTACTTC
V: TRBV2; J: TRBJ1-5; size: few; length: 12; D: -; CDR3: CASSEANQPQHF; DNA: TGTGCCAGCAGTGAAGCAAATCAGCCCCAGCATTTT
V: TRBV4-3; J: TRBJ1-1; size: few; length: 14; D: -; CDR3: CASSLVGSISEAFF; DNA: TGCGCCAGCAGCTTAGTGGGTAGTATTAGTGAAGCTTTCTTT
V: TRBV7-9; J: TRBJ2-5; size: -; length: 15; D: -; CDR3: CASSNTIPVTETQYF; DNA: TGTGCCAGCAGCAATACTATACCAGTCACAGAGACCCAGTACTTC
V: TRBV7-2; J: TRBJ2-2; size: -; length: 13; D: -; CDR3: CASSLGHMGELFF; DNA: TGTGCCAGCAGCTTAGGACATATGGGGGAGCTGTTTTTT
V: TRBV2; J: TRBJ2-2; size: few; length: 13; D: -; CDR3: CASSGQGTGELFF; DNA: TGTGCCAGCAGTGGGCAGGGCACCGGGGAGCTGTTTTTT
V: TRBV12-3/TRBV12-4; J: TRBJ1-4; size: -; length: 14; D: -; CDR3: CASSFGRSNEKLFF; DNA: TGTGCCAGCAGTTTTGGCAGGTCTAATGAAAAACTGTTTTTT
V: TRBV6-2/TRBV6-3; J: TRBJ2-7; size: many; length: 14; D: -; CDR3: CASSLVTLSYEQYF; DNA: TGTGCCAGCAGCTTAGTGACTCTATCCTACGAGCAGTACTTC
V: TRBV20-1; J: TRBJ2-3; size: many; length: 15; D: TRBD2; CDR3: CSALSGLRSTDTQYF; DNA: TGCAGTGCTCTATCGGGACTACGTAGCACAGATACGCAGTATTTT
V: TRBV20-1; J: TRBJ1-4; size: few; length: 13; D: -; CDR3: CSARDPTGQFLFF; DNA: TGCAGTGCTAGAGACCCAACTGGACAGTTTCTGTTTTTT
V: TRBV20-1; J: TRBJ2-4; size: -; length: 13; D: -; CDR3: CSARDTGKNIQYF; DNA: TGCAGTGCTAGAGATACAGGCAAAAACATTCAGTACTTC